The next 16 T cell receptor beta chains were all read from a single sample in a study of patients and donors after allogeneic stem cell transplantation. TCRdb analysed the RT-PCR reads with MiXCR anew, one entry per CDR3 protein. The sample carries about 24,000 distinct CDR3 sequences, roughly two fifths recorded once. Material for sequencing was blood, either unsorted or a sorted T cell fraction (not recorded which). These receptors all stem from a human donor who was either an allogeneic HSCT recipient or a stem cell or donor lymphocyte infusion donor (not recorded which). It is not recorded whose cells these are; they may come from a transplant donor.

This clonotype was counted only a few times. V is TRBV12-3 or TRBV12-4 and J is TRBJ1-3, with D unresolved. This CDR3 region has 16 residues. Trimming left V 6 bases short and J 2 bases short, with 17 bases between. CDR3 in amino acids: CASSPAMGSAGNTIYF. The CDR3 region has the DNA TGTGCCAGCAGCCCCGCGATGGGATCTGCTGGAAACACCATATATTTT.

CDR3 sequence: CASSPTGNGNTIYF. The CDR3 DNA reads TGTGCCAGCAGCCCAACAGGGAACGGAAACACCATATATTTT. J is TRBJ1-3 and V is TRBV7-9; the D gene is possibly TRBD1 (6 bases). CDR1 and CDR2 from the germline V gene are SEHNR and FQNEAQ (reference sequence). V lost 5 bases to trimming and J lost 4 bases, with 12 bases between them. The CDR3 loop spans 14 amino acids.

This clonotype was observed a few times. This chain connects TRBV12-3 or TRBV12-4 to TRBJ2-7; TRBD1 is a possible D gene (5 bases). The CDR3 loop spans 19 amino acids. Trimming took off 10 bases at V and 4 bases at J, with 35 bases between the two ends. The CDR3 nucleotides read TGTGCCACCAGGGCCACCTTCAGGTTTCAGCGTGTAACACCATACGAGCAGTACTTC. It specifies CATRATFRFQRVTPYEQYF.

This clonotype appeared a few times. The CDR3 is CASSPSPGQMLLYGYTF. CDR3 DNA sequence: TGTGCCAGCAGTCCTTCACCCGGACAGATGCTCCTCTATGGCTACACCTTC. The chain recombines TRBV12-3 or TRBV12-4 with TRBJ1-2; possible D gene TRBD1, 6 bases. V lost 5 bases to trimming and J lost 4 bases, with 23 bases between them. This CDR3 contains 17 residues.

The chain links TRBV5-1 to TRBJ1-1; 11 bases map to TRBD1. With V trimmed by 7 bases and J by 6 bases, 11 bases remained unmatched. There are 15 residues in the CDR3. CDR1 and CDR2 from the germline V gene are SGHRS and YFSETQ. The CDR3 nucleotides read TGCGCCAGCTTCCGGACGGGACAGGGGGTTTCTGAAGCTTTCTTT. It yields the protein CASFRTGQGVSEAFF.

J is TRBJ1-3 and V is TRBV6-5, with D perhaps matching TRBD1 (5 bases). This CDR3 has 16 residues. V was shortened by 2 bases and J by 2 bases, with 13 bases between the two germline ends. CDR1 and CDR2 from the germline V gene are MNHEY and SVGAGI. CDR3 amino acids: CASSYAGDTTGNTIYF. The CDR3 DNA sequence: TGTGCCAGCAGTTACGCGGGGGATACAACTGGAAACACCATATATTTT.

On this clonotype itself: One end of the junction is discordant with germline, which a read error may explain. The chain recombines TRBV15 with TRBJ1-5; D gene unclear. CDR1 LNHNV and CDR2 YYDKDF come from the germline V gene (reference sequence). The CDR3 totals 19 residues. Here the CDR3 reads CATSRDFISVPLVNQPRHF. In nucleotides, the CDR3 is TGTGCCACCAGCAGAGATTTTATTTCGGTCCCATTGGTCAATCAGCCCCGGCATTTT.

The rearrangement uses TRBV25-1 and TRBJ1-5, with a weak D call TRBD1 (5 bases). V lost 1 base, J lost 7 bases, and 14 bases lay in between. CDR3 size: 15 residues. Germline assignment: CDR1 MGHDK and CDR2 SYGVNS. CDR3 bases: TGTGCCAGCAGTGAATCCGGGGGAAGGAGCCAGCCCCAGCATTTT. Protein sequence: CASSESGGRSQPQHF.

V is TRBV19 and J is TRBJ2-5, with D maybe TRBD2 (6 bases). Germline-derived CDR1 and CDR2 are LNHDA and SQIVND (reference sequence). CDR3 length equals 13 residues. V lost 7 bases and J 5 bases, leaving 14 bases between the germline ends. CDR3 DNA: TGTGCCAGTACCGGAGGGCTTGCGGAGACCCAGTACTTC. This sequence encodes CASTGGLAETQYF.

J is TRBJ1-2 and V is TRBV5-1; TRBD1 agrees at 9 bases. The junction had 7 bases not matched to a gene; V was cut back by 4 bases and J by 3 bases. CDR3 size: 15 residues. Germline V CDR1 and CDR2: SGHRS, YFSETQ. CDR3 sequence: CASSARQGVDYGYTF. The CDR3 DNA reads as TGCGCCAGCAGCGCCCGACAGGGGGTCGACTATGGCTACACCTTC.

This clonotype was seen at least ten times. V and J are TRBV24-1 and TRBJ2-3; TRBD2 agrees at 7 bases. CDR3 length: 11 residues. V gave up 9 bases and J gave up 7 bases; unmatched junction bases: 3. CDR1 and CDR2 from the germline V gene are KGHDR and SFDVKD. CDR3 bases: TGTGCCACCCGAGCGGGATATACGCAGTATTTT. Encoded protein: CATRAGYTQYF.

This clonotype was detected only once. J is TRBJ1-1 and V is TRBV7-8; D is ambiguous. There are 15 residues in the CDR3. V was shortened by 6 bases and J by 6 bases, with 20 bases between the two germline ends. Germline CDR1 SGHVS, CDR2 FQNEAQ. This chain's CDR3 is CASRVGVSGGSEAFF. For the CDR3, the DNA is TGTGCCAGCAGGGTGGGCGTTTCGGGAGGTTCTGAAGCTTTCTTT.

With regard to this clonotype: The junction departs from germline at one end; a sequencing error may be responsible. The V call is TRBV20-1, the J call TRBJ2-3; a weak D match, TRBD2 (5 bases). This CDR3 contains 13 residues. From germline, CDR1 is DFQATT and CDR2 SNEGSKA (reference sequence). The CDR3 here is CSASAPSRDTQYF. CDR3 coding DNA: TGCAGTGCTAGTGCACCTAGCAGAGATACGCAGTATTTT.

The V and J genes are TRBV15 and TRBJ1-2, with D perhaps matching TRBD1 (6 bases). This CDR3 is built from 15 residues. Per germline, CDR1 LNHNV and CDR2 YYDKDF (reference sequence). The V end was cut by 5 bases, the J end by 4 bases, with 17 bases between. In nucleotides, the CDR3 is TGTGCCACCAGCGGAGGGACATCCTTTCCCTATGGCTACACCTTC. It codes for CATSGGTSFPYGYTF.

CDR3 in amino acids: CASSLDADTQYF. The CDR3 DNA is TGTGCCAGCAGCTTAGATGCAGATACGCAGTATTTT. The chain has TRBV7-2 and TRBJ2-3; unclear D gene. Germline V CDR1 and CDR2: SGHTA, FQGNSA. Trimming removed 1 base from V and 4 bases from J, with 3 bases in between. The CDR3 has 12 residues.

The rearrangement uses TRBV10-3 and TRBJ2-7, with D perhaps matching TRBD1 or TRBD2 (5 bases each). The CDR3 totals 14 residues. Germline V lookup: CDR1 ENHRY, CDR2 SYGVKD. Trimming stripped 6 bases from V and 1 base from J, with 13 bases between. The CDR3 nucleotides read TGTGCCATCAGCGACCCGGGGCAGTCCTACGAGCAGTACTTC. Translation: CAISDPGQSYEQYF.